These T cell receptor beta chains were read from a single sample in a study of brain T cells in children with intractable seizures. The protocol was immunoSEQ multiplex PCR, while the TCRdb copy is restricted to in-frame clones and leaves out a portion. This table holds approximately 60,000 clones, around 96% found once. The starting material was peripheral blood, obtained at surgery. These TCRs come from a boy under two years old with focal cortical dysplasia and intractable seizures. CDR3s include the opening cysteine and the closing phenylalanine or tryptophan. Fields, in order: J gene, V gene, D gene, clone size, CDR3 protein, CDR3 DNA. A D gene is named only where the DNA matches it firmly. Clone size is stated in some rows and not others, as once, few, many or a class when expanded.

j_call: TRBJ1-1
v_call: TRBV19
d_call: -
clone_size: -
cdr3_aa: CASSPGWNTEAFF
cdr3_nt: TGTGCCAGTAGTCCTGGGTGGAACACTGAAGCTTTCTTT

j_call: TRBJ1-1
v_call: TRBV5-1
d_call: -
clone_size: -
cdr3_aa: CASSWQGNTEAFF
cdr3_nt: TGCGCCAGCAGCTGGCAGGGGAACACTGAAGCTTTCTTT

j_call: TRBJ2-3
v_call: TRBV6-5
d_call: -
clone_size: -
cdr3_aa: CASSPRTSTDTQYF
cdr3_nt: TGTGCCAGCAGCCCCAGGACGAGCACAGATACGCAGTATTTT

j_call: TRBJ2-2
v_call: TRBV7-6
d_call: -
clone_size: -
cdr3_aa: CASSSRPSRSNTGELFF
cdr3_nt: TGTGCCAGCAGCTCACGTCCTAGCAGGTCGAACACCGGGGAGCTGTTTTTT

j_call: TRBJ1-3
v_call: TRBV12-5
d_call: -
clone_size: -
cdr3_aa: CASGLGIESGRNTIYF
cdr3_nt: TGTGCTAGTGGTTTGGGGATAGAGAGTGGAAGAAACACCATATATTTT

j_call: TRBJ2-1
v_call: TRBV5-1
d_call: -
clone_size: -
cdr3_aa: CASRLGNEQFF
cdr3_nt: TGCGCCAGCAGGTTGGGGAATGAGCAGTTCTTC

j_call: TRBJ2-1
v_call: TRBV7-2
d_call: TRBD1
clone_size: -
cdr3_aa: CASSLGQGANEQFF
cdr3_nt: TGTGCCAGCAGCTTGGGACAGGGGGCAAATGAGCAGTTCTTC

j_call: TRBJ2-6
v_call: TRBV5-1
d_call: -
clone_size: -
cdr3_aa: CASSSGANVLTF
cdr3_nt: TGCGCCAGCAGCTCTGGGGCCAACGTCCTGACTTTC

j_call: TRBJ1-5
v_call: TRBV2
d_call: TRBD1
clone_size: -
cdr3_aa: CASSVRGQGGQPQHF
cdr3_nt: TGTGCCAGCAGTGTCCGGGGACAGGGGGGTCAGCCCCAGCATTTT

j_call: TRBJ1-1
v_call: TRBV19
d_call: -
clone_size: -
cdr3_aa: CASRVRMNTEAFF
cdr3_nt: TGTGCCAGTAGGGTCCGAATGAACACTGAAGCTTTCTTT

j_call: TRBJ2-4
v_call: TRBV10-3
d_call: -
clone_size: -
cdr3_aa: CAISAGGAKNIQYF
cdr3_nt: TGTGCCATCAGTGCCGGGGGAGCCAAAAACATTCAGTACTTC

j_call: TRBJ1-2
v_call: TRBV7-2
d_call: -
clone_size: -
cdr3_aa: CASSFGRANYGYTF
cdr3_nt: TGTGCCAGCAGCTTCGGCAGAGCTAACTATGGCTACACCTTC

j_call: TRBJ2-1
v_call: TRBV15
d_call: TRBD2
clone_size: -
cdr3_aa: CATSRRAPLAGGYNEQFF
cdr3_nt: TGTGCCACCAGCAGACGAGCCCCCCTAGCGGGAGGGTACAATGAGCAGTTCTTC

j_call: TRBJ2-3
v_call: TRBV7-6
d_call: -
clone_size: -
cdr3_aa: CASSLSPGLTDTQYF
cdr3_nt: TGTGCCAGCAGCTTATCTCCAGGGTTAACAGATACGCAGTATTTT

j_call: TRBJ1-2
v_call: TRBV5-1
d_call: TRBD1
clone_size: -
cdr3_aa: CASSFTGDGYTF
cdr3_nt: TGCGCCAGCAGCTTTACAGGGGATGGCTACACCTTC

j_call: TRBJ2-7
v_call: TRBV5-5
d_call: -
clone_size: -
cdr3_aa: CASSLEVGAYEQYF
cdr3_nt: TGTGCCAGCAGCTTGGAAGTCGGAGCCTACGAGCAGTACTTC

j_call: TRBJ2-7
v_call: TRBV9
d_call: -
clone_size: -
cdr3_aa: CASSVGGFAYEQYF
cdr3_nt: TGTGCCAGCAGCGTAGGGGGGTTCGCCTACGAGCAGTACTTC

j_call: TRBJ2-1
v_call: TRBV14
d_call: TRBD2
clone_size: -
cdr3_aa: CASSQEIVWGRAYNEQFF
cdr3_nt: TGTGCCAGCAGCCAAGAGATAGTATGGGGGAGGGCCTACAATGAGCAGTTCTTC

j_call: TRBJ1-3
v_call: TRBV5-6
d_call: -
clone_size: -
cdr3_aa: CASSLASYSGNTIYF
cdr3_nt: TGTGCCAGCAGCTTGGCCAGCTACTCTGGAAACACCATATATTTT

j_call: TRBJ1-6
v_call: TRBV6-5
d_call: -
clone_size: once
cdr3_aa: CASSQGPAPSPLHF
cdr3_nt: TGTGCCAGCAGCCAAGGGCCCGCGCCTTCACCCCTCCACTTT

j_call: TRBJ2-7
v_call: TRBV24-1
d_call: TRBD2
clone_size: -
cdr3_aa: CATSDRTSGSYEQYF
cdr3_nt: TGTGCCACCAGTGACAGGACTAGCGGGAGCTACGAGCAGTACTTC

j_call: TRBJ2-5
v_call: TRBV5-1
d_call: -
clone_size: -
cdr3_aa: CASSLASPGPLPETQYF
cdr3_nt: TGCGCCAGCAGCTTGGCCTCCCCGGGACCCCTTCCAGAGACCCAGTACTTC

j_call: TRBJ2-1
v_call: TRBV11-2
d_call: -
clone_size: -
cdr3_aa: CASSLLTGYNEQFF
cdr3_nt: TGTGCCAGCAGCTTATTGACCGGATACAATGAGCAGTTCTTC

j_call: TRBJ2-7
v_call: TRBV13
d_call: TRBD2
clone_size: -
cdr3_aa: CASSWGLAGDSYEQYF
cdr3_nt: TGTGCCAGCAGCTGGGGACTAGCGGGAGACTCCTACGAGCAGTACTTC

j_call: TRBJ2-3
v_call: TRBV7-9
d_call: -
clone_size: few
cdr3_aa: CASSLWRESNTQYF
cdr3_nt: TGTGCCAGCAGCTTATGGCGGGAAAGTAATACGCAGTATTTT

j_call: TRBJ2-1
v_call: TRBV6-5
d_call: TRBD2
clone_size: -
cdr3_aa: CASSYSYGGAEQFF
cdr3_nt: TGTGCCAGCAGTTACTCGTACGGGGGGGCTGAGCAGTTCTTC

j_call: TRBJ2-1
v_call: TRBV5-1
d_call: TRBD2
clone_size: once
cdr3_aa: CASSVWLAGNNEQFF
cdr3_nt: TGCGCCAGCAGCGTTTGGCTAGCGGGAAACAATGAGCAGTTCTTC

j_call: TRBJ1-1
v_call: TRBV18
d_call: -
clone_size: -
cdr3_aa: CASARGDYLNTEAFF
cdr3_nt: TGTGCCAGCGCACGAGGAGACTACTTGAACACTGAAGCTTTCTTT

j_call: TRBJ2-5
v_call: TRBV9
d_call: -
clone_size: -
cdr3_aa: CASSPRIFGAQETQYF
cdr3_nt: TGTGCCAGCAGCCCCCGTATTTTCGGGGCCCAAGAGACCCAGTACTTC

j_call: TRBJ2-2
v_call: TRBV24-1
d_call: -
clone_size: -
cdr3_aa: CATRGLGNTGELFF
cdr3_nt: TGTGCCACCAGGGGATTGGGGAACACCGGGGAGCTGTTTTTT

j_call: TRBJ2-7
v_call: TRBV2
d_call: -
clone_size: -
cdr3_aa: CVILTGISLYEQYF
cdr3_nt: TGTGTCATCCTAACAGGGATAAGCCTCTACGAGCAGTACTTC

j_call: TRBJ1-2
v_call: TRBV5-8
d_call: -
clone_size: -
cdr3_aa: CASSLEGGSNYGYTF
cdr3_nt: TGTGCCAGCAGCTTGGAGGGGGGTTCAAACTATGGCTACACCTTC

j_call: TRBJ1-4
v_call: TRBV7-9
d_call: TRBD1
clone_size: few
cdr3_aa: CASSPRDRDATNEKLFF
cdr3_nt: TGTGCCAGCAGCCCCCGGGACAGGGATGCAACTAATGAAAAACTGTTTTTT

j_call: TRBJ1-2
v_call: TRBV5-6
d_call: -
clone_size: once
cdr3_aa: CASSRFNYGYTF
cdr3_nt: TGTGCCAGCAGCCGATTTAACTATGGCTACACCTTC

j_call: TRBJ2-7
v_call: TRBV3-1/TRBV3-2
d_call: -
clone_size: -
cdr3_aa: CASSQVGNEQYF
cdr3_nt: TGTGCCAGCAGCCAAGTAGGGAACGAGCAGTACTTC

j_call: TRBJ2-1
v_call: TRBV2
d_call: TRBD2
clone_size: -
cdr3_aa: CASSSTSPYNEQFF
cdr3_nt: TGTGCCAGCAGTTCGACTAGCCCCTACAATGAGCAGTTCTTC

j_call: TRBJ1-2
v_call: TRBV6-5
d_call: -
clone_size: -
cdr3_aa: CASGRGAIVAGYTF
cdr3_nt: TGTGCCAGCGGGAGGGGCGCAATCGTCGCTGGCTACACCTTC

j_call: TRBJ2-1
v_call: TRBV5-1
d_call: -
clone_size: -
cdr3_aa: CASSLGAGWSYNEQFF
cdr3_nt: TGCGCCAGCAGCTTGGGGGCGGGATGGTCCTACAATGAGCAGTTCTTC

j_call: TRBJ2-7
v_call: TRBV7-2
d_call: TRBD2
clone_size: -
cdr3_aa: CASSWGGGRAGYEQYF
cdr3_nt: TGTGCCAGCAGCTGGGGCGGCGGGAGGGCGGGCTACGAGCAGTACTTC

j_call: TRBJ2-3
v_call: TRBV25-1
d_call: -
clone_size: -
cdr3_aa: CASSLSSTDTQYF
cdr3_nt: TGTGCCAGCAGTCTTTCTAGCACAGATACGCAGTATTTT

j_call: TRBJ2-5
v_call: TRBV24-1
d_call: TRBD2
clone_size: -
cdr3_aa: CATSTLEHGWGGETQYF
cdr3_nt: TGTGCCACCAGCACCCTTGAGCACGGGTGGGGAGGGGAGACCCAGTACTTC

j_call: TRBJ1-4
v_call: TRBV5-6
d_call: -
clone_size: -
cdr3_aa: CASSLGDLTNEKLFF
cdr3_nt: TGTGCCAGCAGCCTCGGGGACCTTACTAATGAAAAACTGTTTTTT

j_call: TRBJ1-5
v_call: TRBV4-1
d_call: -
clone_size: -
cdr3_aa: CASSQYSGGNQPQHF
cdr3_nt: TGCGCCAGCAGCCAATATTCAGGGGGCAATCAGCCCCAGCATTTT

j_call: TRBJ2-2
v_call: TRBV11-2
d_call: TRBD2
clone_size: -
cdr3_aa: CASSWTSGGSYTGELFF
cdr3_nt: TGTGCCAGCAGCTGGACTAGCGGGGGGTCGTACACCGGGGAGCTGTTTTTT

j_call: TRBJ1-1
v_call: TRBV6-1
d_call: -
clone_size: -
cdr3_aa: CASSEPYSAEAFF
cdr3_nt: TGTGCCAGCAGTGAACCCTACAGCGCTGAAGCTTTCTTT

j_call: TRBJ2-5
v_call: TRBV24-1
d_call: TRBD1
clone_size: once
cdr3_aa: CATSDSGQGGETQYF
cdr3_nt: TGTGCCACCAGTGATTCAGGACAGGGGGGGGAGACCCAGTACTTC

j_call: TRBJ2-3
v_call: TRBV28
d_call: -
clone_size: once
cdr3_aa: CASSSPKALDTQYF
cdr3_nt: TGTGCCAGCAGTTCGCCTAAAGCGCTAGATACGCAGTATTTT